A single TCR beta chain is shown here with its context. The antigen remains unidentified. Trimming took off 5 bases at V and 7 bases at J, with 17 bases between the two ends. This CDR3 has 14 residues. From germline, CDR1 is SEHNR and CDR2 FQNEAQ (reference sequence). This specimen comes from a study of beta chain features in type 1 diabetes. Whole-study results and caveats: Patients with Type 1 diabetes showed moderately but significantly shorter TCRB CDR3s in all four CD4+ subsets.

The isolated RNA, all of it, was reverse transcribed, so expressed TCRB transcripts were what got sequenced. This table comes from immunoSEQ multiplex PCR, and its TCRdb copy is limited to in-frame clones, with some not included. The sample shows roughly 330,000 clones, roughly 12% of them seen only once. The V and J genes are TRBV7-9 and TRBJ1-2, with D perhaps TRBD1 (5 bases). Source material: naive CD4+ T cells from blood. The source is a woman between 18 and 29 years old with type 1 diabetes. CDR3 protein: CASSVWPGQTGYTF. CDR3 sequence (DNA): TGTGCCAGCAGCGTATGGCCTGGACAAACTGGCTACACCTTC. The variable domain in full, completed from reference TRBV7-9 and TRBJ1-2, reads DTGVSQNPRHKITKRGQNVTFRCDPISEHNRLYWYRQTLGQGPEFLTYFQNEAQLEKSRLLSDRFSAERPKGSFSTLEIQRTEQGDSAMYLCASSVWPGQTGYTFGSGTRLTVV.